Shown below are 20 T cell receptor beta chains from a single sample sequenced in a study of cytomegalovirus exposure and HLA in healthy donors (dated by TCRdb to the late 2010s). Libraries were built with the immunoSEQ multiplex PCR assay. A mixture of 60 forward primers for TCR Vbeta segments and 13 reverse primers for TCR Jbeta segments was used in the multiplex PCR. In TCRdb, the immuneACCESS table is reduced to in-frame sequences with V and J assigned. These tables do not hold every clone; where another copy was compared, an unresolved V gene accounts for under half, and the others remain unexplained. The table for this sample lists 150,000 to 200,000 clones; roughly 80% of them were counted only once. The top ten clones comprise 5.5% to 7.5% of the sample. The sequenced material came from PBMCs. These TCRs come from a man aged 25-40 years in good health and CMV-seropositive.

The V call is TRBV7-8, the J call TRBJ2-7; TRBD2 matches 15 bases. In germline, CDR1 is SGHVS, CDR2 FQNEAQ. With 5 bases clipped from V and 5 bases from J, the junction kept 10 bases outside the gene matches. The CDR3 has 17 amino acids. The CDR3, as DNA: TGTGCCAGCAGCCGTGGGACTAGCGGGGGGCGGGGGCACGAGCAGTACTTC. As protein: CASSRGTSGGRGHEQYF.

The rearrangement links TRBV5-4 to TRBJ2-1; TRBD2 agrees at 10 bases. In germline, CDR1 is SGHNT, CDR2 YYREEE (reference sequence). The ends lost 4 bases at V and 7 bases at J; junction bases unmatched: 8. The CDR3 contains 15 residues. CDR3 amino acids: CASSRGLADYNEQFF. CDR3 bases: TGTGCCAGCAGCCGAGGACTAGCGGATTATAATGAGCAGTTCTTC. The variable domain in full, with the rest retrieved from reference TRBV5-4 and TRBJ2-1, is ETGVTQSPTHLIKTRGQQVTLRCSSQSGHNTVSWYQQALGQGPQFIFQYYREEENGRGNFPPRFSGLQFPNYSSELNVNALELDDSALYLCASSRGLADYNEQFFGPGTRLTVL.

V gene TRBV6-1 combines with J gene TRBJ2-1, with 11 nucleotides matching TRBD2. CDR1 is MNHNS, CDR2 SASEGT, per germline. The junction had 2 bases not matched to a gene; V was cut back by 4 bases and J by 6 bases. The CDR3 extends over 14 amino acids. The CDR3, as DNA: TGTGCCAGCAGTGTAGCGGGAGGGGGCAATGAGCAGTTCTTC. Encoded protein: CASSVAGGGNEQFF.

The rearrangement links TRBV15 to TRBJ1-6; 7 bases line up with TRBD1. CDR3 size: 13 residues. Looked up from germline, CDR1 is LNHNV and CDR2 is YYDKDF (reference sequence). Trimming removed 0 bases from V and 13 bases from J; junction bases left unmatched: 3. In DNA, the CDR3 is TGTGCCACCAGCAGAGATCAGGGGGAGCCCCTCCACTTT. Its protein product is CATSRDQGEPLHF.

V and J are TRBV28 and TRBJ2-7; TRBD2 aligns across 10 bases. Germline lookup yields CDR1 MDHEN and CDR2 SYDVKM. V shed 6 bases and J 1 base; nucleotides not matched to a gene: 6. The CDR3 has 15 amino acids. The chain's CDR3 is CASRRTSGLSYEQYF. In DNA, the CDR3 is TGTGCCAGCAGACGGACTAGCGGATTATCCTACGAGCAGTACTTC.

The gene calls are TRBV10-3 and TRBJ2-7; 8 nucleotides match TRBD2. CDR3 length equals 14 residues. V shed 2 bases, J shed 5 bases, and the junction held 5 bases outside the gene matches. The germline gives CDR1 ENHRY, CDR2 SYGVKD. CDR3 in DNA: TGTGCCATCAGTGAGCGGGAGGGATATAACGAGCAGTACTTC. Its translation is CAISEREGYNEQYF.

J is TRBJ2-6 and V is TRBV28; D gene uncertain. Trimming took off 2 bases at V and 0 bases at J, with 11 bases between the two ends. Germline CDR1 MDHEN, CDR2 SYDVKM. This CDR3 has 17 residues. The DNA of the CDR3 is TGTGCCAGCAGTTTAGGAGTCAGACGCTCTGGGGCCAACGTCCTGACTTTC. The encoded protein is CASSLGVRRSGANVLTF.

In this sample, this clone turned up once. The chain links TRBV5-4 to TRBJ2-1; TRBD2 aligns across 11 bases. V shed 0 bases and J 6 bases; nucleotides not matched to a gene: 8. Per the germline V gene, CDR1 is SGHNT and CDR2 is YYREEE (reference sequence). The CDR3 extends over 17 amino acids. CDR3 sequence (DNA): TGTGCCAGCAGCTTGGTCCTACTAGCGGGGGCCCCCAATGAGCAGTTCTTC. It translates to CASSLVLLAGAPNEQFF.

V gene TRBV27 combines with J gene TRBJ1-3, with TRBD1 as a possible D gene (5 bases). The germline gives CDR1 MNHEY, CDR2 SMNVEV (reference sequence). This CDR3 has 14 amino acids. V was pared by 5 bases and J by 2 bases, with 10 bases between. CDR3 bases: TGTGCCAGCAGTCTAAGGGGAACTGGAAACACCATATATTTT. Its translation: CASSLRGTGNTIYF.

The gene calls are TRBV19 and TRBJ2-1, with D perhaps TRBD1 (6 bases). Germline V gene data show CDR1 as LNHDA and CDR2 as SQIVND (reference sequence). The CDR3 is 12 residues long. V was shortened by 10 bases and J by 7 bases, with 14 bases between the two germline ends. In DNA form, the CDR3 reads TGTGCCACCCGTGGGGGCCTGAATGAGCAGTTCTTC. It is translated as CATRGGLNEQFF.

This clone was counted once. The gene calls are TRBV9 and TRBJ2-2; 9 bases match TRBD1. Looked up from germline, CDR1 is SGDLS and CDR2 is YYNGEE. V trimming: 1 base; J trimming: 7 bases; junction bases outside the gene matches: 2. The CDR3 consists of 14 residues. Written as DNA, the CDR3 is TGTGCCAGCAGCGTATGGGACAGGGTCGGGGAGCTGTTTTTT. Translated: CASSVWDRVGELFF.

The V and J genes are TRBV7-2 and TRBJ2-7; D ambiguous. Germline CDR1 and CDR2: SGHTA and FQGNSA. Trimming pared 3 bases from V and 3 bases from J, leaving 9 bases between. This CDR3 region has 13 residues. The CDR3, as DNA: TGTGCCAGCAGCTTTGGGCATATCTACGAGCAGTACTTC. As protein: CASSFGHIYEQYF.

The genes are TRBV9 and TRBJ1-1, with D uncertain. V was trimmed by 7 bases and J by 2 bases, leaving 12 bases between them. Germline CDR1 and CDR2: SGDLS and YYNGEE. This CDR3 has 13 residues. The CDR3 sequence: CASGSRGNTEAFF. The DNA of the CDR3 is TGTGCCAGCGGATCCCGGGGAAACACTGAAGCTTTCTTT.

Worth noting for this clone: Relative to the germline gene, one junction end is altered; a read error may explain this. The gene calls are TRBV7-6 and TRBJ1-1; possible D gene TRBD1, 5 bases. The CDR3 loop spans 15 amino acids. Germline CDR1 SGHVS, CDR2 FNYEAQ. In nucleotides, the CDR3 is TGTGCCAGCAGCCTTGTGGAGGGGACCCACCCTGAAGCTTCCTTT. It specifies CASSLVEGTHPEASF.

The chain joins TRBV4-3 to TRBJ1-1, with TRBD1 matching 7 bases. V was pared by 0 bases and J by 5 bases, with 18 bases of the junction left unmatched. From germline, CDR1 is LGHNA and CDR2 YSLEER. The CDR3 is 19 amino acids. The CDR3 DNA sequence: TGCGCCAGCAGCCAAGACCAAGGTGGGGCAGGGGGACAGAGGACTGAAGCTTTCTTT. Translating gives CASSQDQGGAGGQRTEAFF.

This sequence joins TRBV19 and TRBJ1-5; TRBD1 might be the D (6 bases). V lost 5 bases and J lost 0, with 8 bases in between. CDR1 and CDR2 from the germline V gene are LNHDA and SQIVND (reference sequence). This CDR3 region has 14 residues. The chain's CDR3 is CASSPGDSNQPQHF. CDR3 nucleotides: TGTGCCAGTAGTCCAGGGGATAGCAATCAGCCCCAGCATTTT.

The chain joins TRBV19 to TRBJ1-1, with 10 bases matching TRBD1. The CDR3 is made up of 15 amino acids. Per the germline V gene, CDR1 is LNHDA and CDR2 is SQIVND (reference sequence). V gave up 3 bases and J gave up 6 bases; unmatched junction bases: 7. The DNA for the CDR3 is TGTGCCAGTAGTATTTCGGGACAGGGGTTGTCTGAAGCTTTCTTT. Translated: CASSISGQGLSEAFF.

The chain employs TRBV5-6 and TRBJ2-7, with 10 positions matching TRBD2. V was pared by 1 base and J by 3 bases, with 4 bases of the junction left unmatched. Germline values: CDR1 SGHDT, CDR2 YYEEEE. The CDR3 has 15 residues. The CDR3 sequence: CASSLTSGIHYEQYF. The CDR3 DNA sequence: TGTGCCAGCAGCTTGACTAGCGGGATCCACTACGAGCAGTACTTC.

The chain uses TRBV7-2 and TRBJ1-3; D gene ambiguous. The V end lost 8 bases, the J end lost 5 bases, and 16 bases lay between the germline ends. Germline V gene sequence: CDR1 SGHTA, CDR2 FQGNSA. The CDR3 length is 14 residues. This chain's CDR3 is CASGEGDSRNTIYF. The CDR3 nucleotides read TGTGCCAGCGGAGAAGGTGATTCTCGAAACACCATATATTTT.

This clone was seen a handful of times. The V call is TRBV6-1, the J call TRBJ2-3, with TRBD2 identical over 8 bases. The CDR3 is 16 residues long. Germline lookup yields CDR1 MNHNS and CDR2 SASEGT. Unmatched junction bases numbered 6, after V lost 0 bases and J lost 4 bases. CDR3 loop: CASSEAGAGGSDTQYF. CDR3 bases: TGTGCCAGCAGTGAAGCAGGCGCGGGGGGATCAGATACGCAGTATTTT.